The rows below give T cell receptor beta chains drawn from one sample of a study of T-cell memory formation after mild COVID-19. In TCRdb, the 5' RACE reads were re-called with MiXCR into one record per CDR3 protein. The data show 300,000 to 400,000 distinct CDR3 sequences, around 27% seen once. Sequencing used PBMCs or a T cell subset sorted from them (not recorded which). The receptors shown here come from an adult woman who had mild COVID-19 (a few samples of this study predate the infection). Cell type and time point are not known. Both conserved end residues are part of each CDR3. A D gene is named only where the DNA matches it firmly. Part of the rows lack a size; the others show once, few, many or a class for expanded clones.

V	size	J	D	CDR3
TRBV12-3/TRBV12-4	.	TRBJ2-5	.	CASSHRVGSETQYF
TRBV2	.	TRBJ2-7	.	CASRKDSTYEQYF
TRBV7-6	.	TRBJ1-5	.	CASSPRPTGKGKNQPQHF
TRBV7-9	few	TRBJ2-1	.	CASSLGIKGENEQFF
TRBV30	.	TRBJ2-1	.	CAWSVTGQGFVEQFF
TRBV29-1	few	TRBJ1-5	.	CSVKGSEGQPQHF
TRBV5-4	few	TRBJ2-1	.	CASFEGGTVYNEQFF
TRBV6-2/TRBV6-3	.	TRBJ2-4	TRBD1	CASSDRDRPNIQYF
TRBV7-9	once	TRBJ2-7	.	CASSTTGNPSYEKYF
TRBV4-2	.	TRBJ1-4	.	CATPLEKDSNEKLFF
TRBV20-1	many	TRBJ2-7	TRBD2	CSAGMGMERGGREQYF
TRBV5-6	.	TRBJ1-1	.	CASSSRLVRNTEAFF
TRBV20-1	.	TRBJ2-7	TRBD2	CSARGLAGREQYF
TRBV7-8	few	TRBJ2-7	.	CASSFRPAGIAYAAYEQYF
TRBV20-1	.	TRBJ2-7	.	CSARSRGAYEQYF
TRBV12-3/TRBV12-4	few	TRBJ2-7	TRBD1	CASSRDSFYEQYF
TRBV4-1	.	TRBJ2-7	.	CASSRMGGEQYF
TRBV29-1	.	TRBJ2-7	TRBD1	CSVEGVQQGGYEQYF
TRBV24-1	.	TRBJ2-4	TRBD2	CATATSGVNIQYF
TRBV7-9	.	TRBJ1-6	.	CASSLDRSPLHF
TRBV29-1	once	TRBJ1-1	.	CSVDSEAFF
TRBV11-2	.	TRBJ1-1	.	CASSPSLAGTEAFF
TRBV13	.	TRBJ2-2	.	CASSFTGLFSGELFF
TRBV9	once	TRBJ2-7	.	CASSVGDVSSYEQYF
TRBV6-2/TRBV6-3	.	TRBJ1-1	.	CASSYSTEAMNTEAFF
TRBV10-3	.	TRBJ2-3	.	CAISESNTGKGTDTQYF
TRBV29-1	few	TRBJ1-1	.	CSVEEAGVGVMNTEAFF
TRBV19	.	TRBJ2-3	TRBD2	CASSISITGRDTQYF
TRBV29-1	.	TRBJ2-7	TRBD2	CSVVLIAGGEYEQYF
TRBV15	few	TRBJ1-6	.	CATSSPPVDFIPLHF
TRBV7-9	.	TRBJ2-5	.	CASSPRGPVQETQYF
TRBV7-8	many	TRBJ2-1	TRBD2	CASSLYGGANEQFF
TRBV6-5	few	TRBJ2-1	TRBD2	CASSYSVPAGVRNEQFF
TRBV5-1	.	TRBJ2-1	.	CASSLGATTSLNEQFF
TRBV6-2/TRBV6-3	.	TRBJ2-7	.	CASSSGTTRYEQYF
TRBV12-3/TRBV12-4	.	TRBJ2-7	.	CASSNDWETTYEQYF
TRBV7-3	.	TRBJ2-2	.	CASSSPAGELFF
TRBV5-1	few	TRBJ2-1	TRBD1	CASSPKTTGSSYNEQFF
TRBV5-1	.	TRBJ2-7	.	CASSSGRGTYEQYF
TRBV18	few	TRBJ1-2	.	CASSLAPLSGYTF
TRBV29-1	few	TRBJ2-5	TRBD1	CSVDGTGKGTQYF
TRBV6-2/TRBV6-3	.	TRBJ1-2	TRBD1	CASSFRQGRDYTF
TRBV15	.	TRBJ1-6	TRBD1	CATSRDRNRGSPSPLHF
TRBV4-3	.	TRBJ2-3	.	CASSQAGVGLYTDTQYF
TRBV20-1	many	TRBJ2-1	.	CSARVGWEEQFF
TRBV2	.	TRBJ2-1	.	CASRARSEQFF
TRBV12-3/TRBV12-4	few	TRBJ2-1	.	CASTLGAGTVGHEQFF
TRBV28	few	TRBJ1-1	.	CASSLMGRGPWMNTEAFF
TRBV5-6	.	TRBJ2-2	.	CASSLGGPVTGELFF